Listed below are T cell receptor beta chains from one sample, sequenced in a study of blood T cell repertoires in COVID-19. Profiled with immunoSEQ multiplex PCR; TCRdb holds only in-frame clones, not every one. The profile covers roughly 320,000 clones, with around 87% appearing a single time and over 1% taken by the ten largest. Specimen: peripheral blood. These TCRs come from a man between 65 and 85 years old with acute or convalescent COVID-19. The CDR3 runs from the conserved cysteine through the conserved F or W. D genes are given only for firm matches. For some rows the clone size is stated as once, few or many, or as a class when expanded; others skip it.

D gene	clone size	V gene	J gene	CDR3 protein	CDR3 DNA
TRBD1	few	TRBV7-7	TRBJ2-2	CASSSGQFGELFF	TGTGCCAGCAGCTCGGGACAGTTCGGGGAGCTGTTTTTT
TRBD1	-	TRBV4-2	TRBJ1-4	CASSPTGQGEKLFF	TGTGCCAGCAGTCCGACAGGGCAAGGCGAAAAACTGTTTTTT
-	once	TRBV4-3	TRBJ1-3	CASSQEAAPGNTIYF	TGCGCCAGCAGCCAAGAAGCCGCCCCTGGAAACACCATATATTTT
TRBD1	once	TRBV10-3	TRBJ1-1	CAIRAGTGLSNTEAFF	TGTGCCATCAGGGCCGGGACAGGGTTATCGAACACTGAAGCTTTCTTT
-	-	TRBV7-6	TRBJ2-1	CASSPGNRQFF	TGTGCCAGCAGCCCGGGGAATCGGCAGTTCTTC
TRBD1	few	TRBV10-3	TRBJ2-1	CAIRGTGQGNEQFF	TGTGCCATCAGGGGGACAGGGCAAGGCAATGAGCAGTTCTTC
TRBD1	once	TRBV5-1	TRBJ2-7	CASSLGQGADEQYF	TGCGCCAGCAGCTTAGGACAGGGGGCGGACGAGCAGTACTTC
TRBD1	few	TRBV20-1	TRBJ1-2	CSADDRVGYTF	TGCAGTGCGGACGACAGGGTCGGCTACACCTTC
-	-	TRBV5-4	TRBJ1-6	CASSQGPSSYNSPLHF	TGTGCCAGCAGCCAGGGCCCGAGCTCCTATAATTCACCCCTCCACTTT
-	-	TRBV11-3	TRBJ2-2	CASSLERSGANTGELFF	TGTGCCAGCAGCTTAGAGCGGTCGGGGGCGAACACCGGGGAGCTGTTTTTT
-	-	TRBV5-1	TRBJ2-2	CASSLAGVTGELFF	TGCGCCAGCAGCTTGGCCGGGGTTACCGGGGAGCTGTTTTTT
-	once	TRBV6-4	TRBJ1-1	CASTTPMRGMNTEAFF	TGTGCCAGCACCACCCCTATGCGGGGAATGAACACTGAAGCTTTCTTT
-	-	TRBV6-6	TRBJ1-4	CASSLRPVVGEKLFF	TGTGCCAGCAGTTTACGCCCGGTCGTCGGGGAAAAACTGTTTTTT
-	-	TRBV5-1	TRBJ2-1	CASSRAREDNEQFF	TGCGCCAGCAGCCGTGCCAGGGAGGACAATGAGCAGTTCTTC
-	-	TRBV30	TRBJ1-1	CAWSVLGAAEAFF	TGTGCCTGGAGTGTCCTGGGGGCCGCTGAAGCTTTCTTT
-	-	TRBV4-1	TRBJ1-4	CASSQGPGDTNEKLFF	TGCGCCAGCAGCCAAGGACCGGGTGATACTAATGAAAAACTGTTTTTT
-	-	TRBV28	TRBJ1-6	CASSRGGQNSPLHF	TGTGCCAGCAGTCGAGGGGGACAAAATTCACCCCTCCACTTT
-	-	TRBV10-3	TRBJ2-2	CAISESQGRVTGELFF	TGTGCCATCAGTGAGTCTCAGGGGCGAGTCACCGGGGAGCTGTTTTTT
-	-	TRBV5-1	TRBJ2-3	CASSLSRASSTDTQYF	TGCGCCAGCAGCTTAAGTAGAGCGTCTAGCACAGATACGCAGTATTTT
TRBD1	-	TRBV19	TRBJ1-6	CASSTGQRLHSPLHF	TGTGCCAGTAGTACGGGACAGAGACTTCATTCACCCCTCCACTTT
-	-	TRBV13	TRBJ1-1	CASSRAQDTEAFF	TGTGCCAGCAGCCGTGCCCAGGACACTGAAGCTTTCTTT
TRBD2	-	TRBV5-4	TRBJ2-1	CASSTSALPNSEQFF	TGTGCCAGCAGCACTAGCGCCTTGCCCAACAGTGAGCAGTTCTTC
TRBD1	-	TRBV6-5	TRBJ1-2	CASSSGQGVYYGYTF	TGTGCCAGCAGTTCAGGACAGGGAGTATACTATGGCTACACCTTC
TRBD1	-	TRBV6-5	TRBJ1-2	CASALRDSYGYTF	TGTGCCAGCGCCCTCCGGGACAGCTATGGCTACACCTTC
-	-	TRBV18	TRBJ1-6	CASSPLRGNSPLHF	TGTGCCAGCTCACCCCTCAGGGGAAATTCACCCCTCCACTTT
TRBD2	few	TRBV5-4	TRBJ2-3	CASSFSGGPMDTQYF	TGTGCCAGCAGTTTTAGCGGGGGTCCTATGGATACGCAGTATTTT
-	few	TRBV5-1	TRBJ1-1	CASSLGVARGNTEAFF	TGCGCCAGCAGCTTGGGGGTGGCCAGGGGTAACACTGAAGCTTTCTTT
-	-	TRBV5-5	TRBJ2-3	CASRFGREMADTQYF	TGTGCCAGCAGATTTGGCCGGGAGATGGCAGATACGCAGTATTTT
TRBD2	-	TRBV9	TRBJ2-1	CASSQTSASKQFF	TGTGCCAGCAGCCAAACTAGCGCGAGCAAGCAGTTCTTC
-	-	TRBV11-2	TRBJ1-5	CASSPGGLPANQHF	TGTGCCAGCAGCCCGGGAGGGCTCCCCGCTAACCAGCATTTT
-	-	TRBV20-1	TRBJ2-7	CSASSGGSYEQYF	TGCAGTGCTAGTTCCGGAGGCTCCTACGAGCAGTACTTC
TRBD1	-	TRBV5-4	TRBJ2-7	CASSLSGQGGQGQYF	TGTGCCAGCAGCTTGTCCGGACAGGGGGGACAGGGGCAGTACTTC
TRBD2	-	TRBV19	TRBJ2-2	CASSRGLAGKIGTGELFF	TGTGCCAGTAGTAGGGGACTAGCGGGAAAGATAGGCACCGGGGAGCTGTTTTTT
TRBD1	-	TRBV19	TRBJ2-5	CASSIGVFTGGAGTQYF	TGTGCCAGTAGTATCGGGGTCTTCACAGGGGGCGCGGGGACCCAGTACTTC
-	-	TRBV6-5	TRBJ2-3	CASSYWGPPQDTQYF	TGTGCCAGCAGTTACTGGGGGCCTCCCCAGGATACGCAGTATTTT
-	-	TRBV4-3	TRBJ2-2	CASSQRGPNTGELFF	TGCGCCAGCAGCCAACGCGGGCCTAACACCGGGGAGCTGTTTTTT
TRBD1	-	TRBV10-3	TRBJ1-2	CAISDIDRGYGYTF	TGTGCCATCAGTGATATCGACAGGGGGTATGGCTACACCTTC
-	-	TRBV21-1	TRBJ1-5	CASSKVRGGGEPQHF	TGTGCCAGCAGCAAAGTTAGAGGCGGTGGAGAGCCCCAGCATTTT